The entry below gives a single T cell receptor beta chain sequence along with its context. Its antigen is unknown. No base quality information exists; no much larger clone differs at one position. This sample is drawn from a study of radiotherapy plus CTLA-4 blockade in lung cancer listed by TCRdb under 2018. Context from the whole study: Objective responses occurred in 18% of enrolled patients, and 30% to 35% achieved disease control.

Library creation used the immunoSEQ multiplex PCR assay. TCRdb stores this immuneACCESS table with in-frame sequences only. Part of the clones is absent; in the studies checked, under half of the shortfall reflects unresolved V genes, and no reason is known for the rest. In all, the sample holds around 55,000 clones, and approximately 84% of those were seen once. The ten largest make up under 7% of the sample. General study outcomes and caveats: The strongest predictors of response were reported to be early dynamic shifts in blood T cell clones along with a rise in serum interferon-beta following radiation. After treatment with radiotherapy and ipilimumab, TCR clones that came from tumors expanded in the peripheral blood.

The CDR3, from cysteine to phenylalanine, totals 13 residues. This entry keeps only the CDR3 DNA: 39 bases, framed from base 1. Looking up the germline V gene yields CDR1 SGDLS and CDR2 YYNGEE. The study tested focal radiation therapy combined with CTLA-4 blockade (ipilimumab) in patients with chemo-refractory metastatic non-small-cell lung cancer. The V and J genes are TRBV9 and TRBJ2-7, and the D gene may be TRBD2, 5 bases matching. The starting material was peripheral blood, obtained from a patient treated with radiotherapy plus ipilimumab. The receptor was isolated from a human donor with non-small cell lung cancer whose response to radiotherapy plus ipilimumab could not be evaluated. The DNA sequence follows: TGTGCTTCTGCTACGGGCTCCACGGGGGAGCAGTACTTC. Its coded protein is CASATGSTGEQYF.